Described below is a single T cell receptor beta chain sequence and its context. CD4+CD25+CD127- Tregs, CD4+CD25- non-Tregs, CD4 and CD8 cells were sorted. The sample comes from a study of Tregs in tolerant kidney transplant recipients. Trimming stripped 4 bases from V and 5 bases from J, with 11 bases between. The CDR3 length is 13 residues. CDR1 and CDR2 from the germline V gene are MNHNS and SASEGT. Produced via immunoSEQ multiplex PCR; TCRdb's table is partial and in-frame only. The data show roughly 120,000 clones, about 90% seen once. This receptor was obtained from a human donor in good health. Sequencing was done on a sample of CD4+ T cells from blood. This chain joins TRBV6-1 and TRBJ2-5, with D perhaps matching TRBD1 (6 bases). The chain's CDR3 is CASSAGARETQYF. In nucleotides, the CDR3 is TGTGCCAGCAGTGCAGGGGCCCGGGAGACCCAGTACTTC.